This is a list of T cell receptor beta chains from one sample in a study of cytomegalovirus exposure and HLA in healthy donors. Using immunoSEQ multiplex PCR, the repertoire was profiled, and TCRdb retains in-frame clones only, with some absent. The table has more than 85,000 clones, around nine tenths seen once. The sample comprised PBMCs. Receptors originate from a woman between 18 and 29 years old in good health and CMV-seronegative. The CDR3 runs from the conserved cysteine through the conserved F or W. D genes are given only for firm matches.

.,TRBV7-9,TRBJ1-2,TGTGCCAGCAGCTTAGAGAATCCCTATATATGGGGCTACACCTTC,CASSLENPYIWGYTF
.,TRBV30,TRBJ2-5,TGTGCCTGGAGTGTTCCTCGACTATCTCAAGAGACCCAGTACTTC,CAWSVPRLSQETQYF
.,TRBV28,TRBJ2-3,TGTGCCAGCAGTTTGTCTTCCACAGATACGCAGTATTTT,CASSLSSTDTQYF
TRBD1,TRBV4-3,TRBJ1-2,TGCGCCAGCAGCCAGCTACAGGGGAACTATGGCTACACCTTC,CASSQLQGNYGYTF
.,TRBV6-4,TRBJ2-2,TGTGCCAGCAGTGACGGTACTAGCAGACTGTTTTTT,CASSDGTSRLFF
.,TRBV28,TRBJ1-5,TGTGCCAGCAGGGGAGGGCAAATCCTTAGCAATCAGCCCCAGCATTTT,CASRGGQILSNQPQHF
TRBD2,TRBV27,TRBJ2-5,TGTGCCAGCAGTTTTACTAGCGGGGTTGATGAGACCCAGTACTTC,CASSFTSGVDETQYF
TRBD1,TRBV30,TRBJ2-7,TGTGCCTGGAGTGGACAGGGGCTATCCTACGAGCAGTACTTC,CAWSGQGLSYEQYF
.,TRBV19,TRBJ2-5,TGTGCCAGCAGGGGAGGGGAGACCCAGTACTTC,CASRGGETQYF
.,TRBV7-9,TRBJ2-5,TGTGCCACCCCCCGAGGTTATGGGGAGACCCAGTACTTC,CATPRGYGETQYF